The 27 T cell receptor beta chains given below trace back to one sample, sequenced in a study of blood T cell repertoires in COVID-19 (dated by TCRdb to about 2020). Receptor amplification or capture employed the immunoSEQ multiplex PCR assay. TCRdb took this table from immuneACCESS and kept in-frame rearrangements with V and J called. Such tables lack part of the clones; where checked against another copy, unresolved V genes explain under half of the gap, and the rest is unexplained. This sample gives about 370,000 clones in total; more than 70% of them show up just once. In total, the top ten clones hold around 3% of the sample. Sequenced: peripheral blood. The origin of the receptors is a woman in her thirties with COVID-19, enrolled during active disease.

This clone was observed once. This chain joins TRBV19 and TRBJ2-3, with no clear D. There are 15 residues in the CDR3. CDR1 LNHDA and CDR2 SQIVND come from the germline V gene (reference sequence). Trimming took 5 bases from V and 2 from J, leaving 14 bases between them. The CDR3 loop reads CASSPAYGYTDTQYF. In DNA, the CDR3 is TGTGCCAGTAGTCCCGCGTACGGGTACACAGATACGCAGTATTTT.

This rearrangement joins TRBV9 to TRBJ2-1; 11 bases line up with TRBD1. V trimming: 4 bases; J trimming: 6 bases; junction bases outside the gene matches: 3. The CDR3 spans 14 residues. The germline V gene encodes CDR1 SGDLS and CDR2 YYNGEE. CDR3 nucleotides: TGTGCCAGCAGCCCGGGGACAGGGGGCAATGAGCAGTTCTTC. Protein: CASSPGTGGNEQFF.

The CDR3 sequence: CASSFDRRPETQYF. The CDR3 DNA reads TGTGCCAGCAGTTTCGATAGGCGGCCCGAGACCCAGTACTTC. V usage is TRBV27 and J usage is TRBJ2-5; D not certain. V was shortened by 3 bases and J by 5 bases, with 13 bases between the two germline ends. The CDR3 contains 14 residues. Germline CDR1 and CDR2: MNHEY and SMNVEV (reference sequence).

The genes are TRBV7-2 and TRBJ2-6, with D possibly being TRBD1 (6 bases). Per the germline V gene, CDR1 is SGHTA and CDR2 is FQGNSA. The CDR3 contains 17 residues. V lost 4 bases, J lost 0 bases, and 13 bases lay in between. The CDR3: CASSSLRGPSGANVLTF. Written as DNA, the CDR3 is TGTGCCAGCAGCTCCCTCAGGGGCCCCTCTGGGGCCAACGTCCTGACTTTC.

The chain is built from TRBV7-2 and TRBJ2-1; 8 nucleotides match TRBD2. The trim removed 2 bases at V and 7 bases at J, leaving 13 bases unmatched. The CDR3 contains 17 residues. Germline V CDR1 and CDR2: SGHTA, FQGNSA. The CDR3: CASSLRSQAGVKNEQFF. The CDR3 coding sequence is TGTGCCAGCAGCTTAAGAAGTCAAGCGGGAGTAAAAAATGAGCAGTTCTTC. The variable domain in full, with the rest retrieved from reference TRBV7-2 and TRBJ2-1, is GAGVSQSPSNKVTEKGKDVELRCDPISGHTALYWYRQSLGQGLEFLIYFQGNSAPDKSGLPSDRFSAERTGGSVSTLTIQRTQQEDSAVYLCASSLRSQAGVKNEQFFGPGTRLTVL.

The chain recombines TRBV2 with TRBJ2-5, with 10 bases lining up with TRBD2. The CDR3 runs 19 residues. The V and J ends lost 4 bases and 2 bases, in that order; junction bases with no gene match: 16. Per the germline V gene, CDR1 is SNHLY and CDR2 is FYNNEI. The CDR3 DNA follows: TGTGCCAGCAGTGTGGGGCTGGGGCTAGCGGGAGCCTATCAAGAGACCCAGTACTTC. This codes for CASSVGLGLAGAYQETQYF.

The chain recombines TRBV10-3 with TRBJ2-1; 9 bases are a match to TRBD2. Germline lookup yields CDR1 ENHRY and CDR2 SYGVKD. CDR3 size: 15 residues. After removal of 0 bases from V and 5 bases from J, the junction contained 2 bases not matched to a gene. CDR3 residues: CAISESLAGNNEQFF. In nucleotides, the CDR3 is TGTGCCATCAGTGAGTCGCTAGCGGGAAACAATGAGCAGTTCTTC.

The V and J genes are TRBV19 and TRBJ1-6, with D maybe TRBD1 (6 bases). Germline V gene data show CDR1 as LNHDA and CDR2 as SQIVND (reference sequence). The CDR3 sequence is 18 residues long. V lost 4 bases to trimming and J lost 6 bases, with 22 bases between them. CDR3 amino acids: CASSKGYRLGQLNSPLHF. For the CDR3, the DNA is TGTGCCAGTAGTAAAGGCTATCGTTTAGGACAGCTTAATTCACCCCTCCACTTT.

This clone has only one observation. The chain links TRBV29-1 to TRBJ2-3; TRBD1 agrees at 8 bases. J was trimmed by 2 bases and V by 7 bases; bases with no gene match: 5. The V gene's germline CDR1 is SQVTM and CDR2 ANQGSEA. The CDR3 covers 13 residues. This CDR3 reads CSAGTGYTDTQYF. The CDR3 DNA follows: TGCAGCGCCGGGACAGGATACACAGATACGCAGTATTTT.

The rearrangement uses TRBV6-5 and TRBJ1-5; 8 nucleotides match TRBD1. The CDR3 extends over 14 amino acids. V lost 7 bases and J lost 0; bases outside the gene matches: 2. The germline gives CDR1 MNHEY, CDR2 SVGAGI. The chain's CDR3 is CASNDRGSNQPQHF. CDR3 DNA sequence: TGTGCCAGCAACGACAGGGGTAGCAATCAGCCCCAGCATTTT.

This clone was observed once. The chain combines TRBV28 with TRBJ1-5; D not certain. CDR3 length: 14 amino acids. Looked up from germline, CDR1 is MDHEN and CDR2 is SYDVKM. The V end lost 10 bases, the J end lost 5 bases, and 18 bases lay between the germline ends. In DNA form, the CDR3 reads TGTGCCACCCTCCTTAGCGGGAGCCATCAGCCCCAGCATTTT. Translating it yields CATLLSGSHQPQHF.

This chain uses TRBV7-2 with TRBJ2-4; TRBD1 aligns across 8 bases. There are 19 residues in the CDR3. With V trimmed by 5 bases and J by 0 bases, 15 bases remained unmatched. Germline loops: CDR1 SGHTA, CDR2 FQGNSA. The CDR3 sequence: CASSRRDRSYRIAKNIQYF. CDR3 in DNA: TGTGCCAGCAGCCGTCGGGACAGGTCGTACCGTATAGCCAAAAACATTCAGTACTTC.

The chain has TRBV6-5 and TRBJ2-7; D might be TRBD1 (6 bases). Germline loops: CDR1 MNHEY, CDR2 SVGAGI. This CDR3 is built from 13 residues. Trimming took 8 bases from V and 3 from J, leaving 14 bases between them. CDR3 residues: CASGPGTIYEQYV. CDR3 coding DNA: TGTGCCAGCGGCCCAGGGACAATCTACGAGCAGTACGTC.

The V and J genes are TRBV5-1 and TRBJ2-3; TRBD2 matches 11 bases. This CDR3 comprises 19 residues. V shed 4 bases and J 4 bases; nucleotides not matched to a gene: 17. In germline, CDR1 is SGHRS, CDR2 YFSETQ. CDR3 DNA: TGCGCCAGCAGCATATTCCGACTAGCGGGGCCCTCAGGCGCAGATACGCAGTATTTT. This sequence encodes CASSIFRLAGPSGADTQYF.

This rearrangement joins TRBV24-1 to TRBJ1-2; possible D gene TRBD1, 5 bases. V was cut by 3 bases and J by 7 bases, with 5 bases left in between. CDR3 length equals 11 residues. Looked up from germline, CDR1 is KGHDR and CDR2 is SFDVKD. This CDR3 is CATSDQGGYTF. In DNA form, the CDR3 reads TGTGCCACCAGTGATCAGGGTGGCTACACCTTC.

This clone was observed a handful of times. The genes are TRBV10-1 and TRBJ2-7; 7 positions match TRBD1. This CDR3 region has 16 residues. Germline CDR1 is WNHNN and CDR2 is SYGVQD (reference sequence). Unmatched junction bases numbered 8, after V lost 0 bases and J lost 3 bases. The CDR3 sequence is CASSESTQNRGYEQYF. CDR3 in DNA: TGCGCCAGCAGTGAGTCGACTCAGAACAGGGGCTACGAGCAGTACTTC.

J is TRBJ2-1 and V is TRBV6-6, with TRBD2 as a possible D gene (6 bases). The CDR3 extends over 15 amino acids. Trimming cost V 6 bases and J 3 bases, with 15 bases left between them. Germline CDR1 MNHNY, CDR2 SVGAGI (reference sequence). CDR3 nucleotide sequence: TGTGCCAGCAGGACTCAGGGAGGTATCTACAATGAGCAGTTCTTC. Protein product: CASRTQGGIYNEQFF.

CDR3 in amino acids: CASSVVAGGPFETQYF. As DNA, the CDR3 is TGTGCCAGCAGCGTAGTAGCGGGGGGGCCTTTTGAGACCCAGTACTTC. The chain recombines TRBV9 with TRBJ2-5; 11 bases align to TRBD2. The CDR3 runs to 16 residues. Germline trimming cut 0 bases from V and 5 bases from J; bases unmatched to any gene: 6. Germline CDR1 SGDLS, CDR2 YYNGEE.

This rearrangement joins TRBV6-6 to TRBJ2-5; weak D call: TRBD1 (6 bases). The CDR3 has 14 residues. Deletions cut 6 bases from V and 4 bases from J, with 15 bases between. Germline V CDR1 and CDR2: MNHNY, SVGAGI (reference sequence). The CDR3 reads CASSPQGSPETQYF. CDR3 nucleotides: TGTGCCAGCAGCCCACAGGGATCGCCAGAGACCCAGTACTTC.

This chain uses TRBV7-9 with TRBJ1-2, with D possibly matching TRBD1 (5 bases). The CDR3 spans 14 residues. Per germline, CDR1 SEHNR and CDR2 FQNEAQ (reference sequence). With 7 bases removed from V and 2 bases from J, the gap between germline ends came to 14 bases. The chain's CDR3 is CASTPGAGNYGYTF. The CDR3 nucleotides read TGTGCCAGCACCCCGGGCGCAGGGAACTATGGCTACACCTTC. Complete variable domain (other parts from reference TRBV7-9 and TRBJ1-2): DTGVSQNPRHKITKRGQNVTFRCDPISEHNRLYWYRQTLGQGPEFLTYFQNEAQLEKSRLLSDRFSAERPKGSFSTLEIQRTEQGDSAMYLCASTPGAGNYGYTFGSGTRLTVV.

The rearrangement links TRBV18 to TRBJ1-5; unclear D gene. Between the trimmed V and J ends, which lost 3 bases and 4 bases, there was a span of 13 bases. Per the germline V gene, CDR1 is KGHSH and CDR2 is LQKENI. The CDR3 has 15 residues. In DNA form, the CDR3 reads TGTGCCAGCTCACCTGCGGAGCCGGGGAATCAGCCCCAGCATTTT. Protein sequence: CASSPAEPGNQPQHF.

The CDR3 here is CASSLDSNYGYTF. The CDR3 nucleotides read TGTGCCAGCAGCCTAGACAGTAACTATGGCTACACCTTC. The chain joins TRBV6-5 to TRBJ1-2, with a weak D call TRBD1 (5 bases). Germline values: CDR1 MNHEY, CDR2 SVGAGI. Trimming pared 6 bases from V and 1 base from J, leaving 9 bases between. This CDR3 region has 13 residues.

V usage is TRBV3-1 (or the pseudogene TRBV3-2) and J usage is TRBJ2-2; 13 bases map to TRBD2. V trimming: 2 bases; J trimming: 2 bases; junction bases outside the gene matches: 8. The CDR3 extends over 19 amino acids. CDR1 and CDR2 (germline): LGHDT, YNNKEL (reference sequence). The CDR3 sequence is CASSQPGLAGKGNTGELFF. CDR3 bases: TGTGCCAGCAGCCAACCGGGACTAGCGGGAAAAGGAAACACCGGGGAGCTGTTTTTT.

The CDR3: CASSLATRRGNEKLFF. The CDR3 DNA follows: TGCGCCAGCAGCCTCGCGACCCGGCGGGGTAATGAAAAACTGTTTTTT. V gene TRBV4-3 combines with J gene TRBJ1-4; D remains ambiguous. Germline values: CDR1 LGHNA, CDR2 YSLEER. The CDR3 totals 16 residues. The V gene lost 4 bases and the J gene lost 4 bases, with 16 bases spanning the gap.

In DNA, the CDR3 is TGCGCCAGCACCGGGTACCCGAACACTGAAGCTTTCTTT. Its protein is CASTGYPNTEAFF. V is TRBV5-1 and J is TRBJ1-1; no clear D gene. V was cut by 6 bases and J by 1 base, with 10 bases left in between. Germline values: CDR1 SGHRS, CDR2 YFSETQ. The CDR3 contains 13 residues.

The gene calls are TRBV28 and TRBJ2-3; D is unclear. Trimming stripped 4 bases from V and 3 bases from J, with 5 bases between. The CDR3 covers 12 residues. Germline CDR1 reads MDHEN; CDR2 reads SYDVKM. CDR3: CASSYATDTQYF. In DNA, the CDR3 is TGTGCCAGCAGTTACGCGACAGATACGCAGTATTTT.

The rearrangement links TRBV29-1 to TRBJ2-3; TRBD2 matches 7 bases. The CDR3 consists of 17 residues. J was trimmed by 1 base and V by 1 base; bases with no gene match: 11. Looked up from germline, CDR1 is SQVTM and CDR2 is ANQGSEA. In nucleotides, the CDR3 is TGCAGCGTTGAAGGGGTAGGGGAGGGGATTGGCACAGATACGCAGTATTTT. Residues: CSVEGVGEGIGTDTQYF.